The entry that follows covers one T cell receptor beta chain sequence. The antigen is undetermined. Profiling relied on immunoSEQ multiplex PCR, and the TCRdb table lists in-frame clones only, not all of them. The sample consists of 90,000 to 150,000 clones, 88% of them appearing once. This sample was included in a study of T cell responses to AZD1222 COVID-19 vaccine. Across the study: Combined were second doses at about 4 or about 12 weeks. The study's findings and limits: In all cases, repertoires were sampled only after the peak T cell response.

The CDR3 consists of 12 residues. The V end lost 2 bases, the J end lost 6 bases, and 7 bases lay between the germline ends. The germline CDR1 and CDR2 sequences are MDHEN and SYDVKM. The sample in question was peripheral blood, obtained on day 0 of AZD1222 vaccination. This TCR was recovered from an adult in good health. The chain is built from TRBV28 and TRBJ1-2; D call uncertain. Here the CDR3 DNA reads TGTGCCAGCAGTTTAAATGAGCATGGCTACACCTTC. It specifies CASSLNEHGYTF.